Listed below are T cell receptor beta chains from one sample, sequenced in a study of cytomegalovirus exposure and HLA in healthy donors. This table comes from immunoSEQ multiplex PCR, and its TCRdb copy is limited to in-frame clones, with some not included. This table holds about 160,000 clones, 79% found once. Sequencing was carried out using PBMCs. The receptors were gathered from a human donor in good health. The conserved cysteine and the conserved F or W are not part of the CDR3 here.

j_call v_call cdr3_aa
TRBJ1-2 TRBV5-4 ASSLFDFSTNYGYP
TRBJ2-7 TRBV14 ASSQVAMRGVGLYEQY
TRBJ2-7 TRBV6-5 ASGTGPTDTYEQY
TRBJ2-7 TRBV4-2 ASSQEYGLAVYEQY
TRBJ2-1 TRBV5-1 ASSLGLYPGDDYNEQF
TRBJ1-2 TRBV2 ASSGPRDREKGYT
TRBJ2-3 TRBV28 ASQEGTSGTDTQY
TRBJ2-7 TRBV5-1 ASSMTEPYEQY
TRBJ1-2 TRBV7-9 ASSLDSHGYT
TRBJ1-1 TRBV18 ASSPSSVGGRNTEAF
TRBJ2-3 TRBV7-5 ARSLTSSTDTQY
TRBJ1-5 TRBV12-5 AGRFWDRDYQPQH
TRBJ1-5 TRBV5-8 ASSLPQGINQPQH
TRBJ1-2 TRBV28 ASSLNYGYT
TRBJ2-2 TRBV7-2 ASSLRRDRLNTGELF